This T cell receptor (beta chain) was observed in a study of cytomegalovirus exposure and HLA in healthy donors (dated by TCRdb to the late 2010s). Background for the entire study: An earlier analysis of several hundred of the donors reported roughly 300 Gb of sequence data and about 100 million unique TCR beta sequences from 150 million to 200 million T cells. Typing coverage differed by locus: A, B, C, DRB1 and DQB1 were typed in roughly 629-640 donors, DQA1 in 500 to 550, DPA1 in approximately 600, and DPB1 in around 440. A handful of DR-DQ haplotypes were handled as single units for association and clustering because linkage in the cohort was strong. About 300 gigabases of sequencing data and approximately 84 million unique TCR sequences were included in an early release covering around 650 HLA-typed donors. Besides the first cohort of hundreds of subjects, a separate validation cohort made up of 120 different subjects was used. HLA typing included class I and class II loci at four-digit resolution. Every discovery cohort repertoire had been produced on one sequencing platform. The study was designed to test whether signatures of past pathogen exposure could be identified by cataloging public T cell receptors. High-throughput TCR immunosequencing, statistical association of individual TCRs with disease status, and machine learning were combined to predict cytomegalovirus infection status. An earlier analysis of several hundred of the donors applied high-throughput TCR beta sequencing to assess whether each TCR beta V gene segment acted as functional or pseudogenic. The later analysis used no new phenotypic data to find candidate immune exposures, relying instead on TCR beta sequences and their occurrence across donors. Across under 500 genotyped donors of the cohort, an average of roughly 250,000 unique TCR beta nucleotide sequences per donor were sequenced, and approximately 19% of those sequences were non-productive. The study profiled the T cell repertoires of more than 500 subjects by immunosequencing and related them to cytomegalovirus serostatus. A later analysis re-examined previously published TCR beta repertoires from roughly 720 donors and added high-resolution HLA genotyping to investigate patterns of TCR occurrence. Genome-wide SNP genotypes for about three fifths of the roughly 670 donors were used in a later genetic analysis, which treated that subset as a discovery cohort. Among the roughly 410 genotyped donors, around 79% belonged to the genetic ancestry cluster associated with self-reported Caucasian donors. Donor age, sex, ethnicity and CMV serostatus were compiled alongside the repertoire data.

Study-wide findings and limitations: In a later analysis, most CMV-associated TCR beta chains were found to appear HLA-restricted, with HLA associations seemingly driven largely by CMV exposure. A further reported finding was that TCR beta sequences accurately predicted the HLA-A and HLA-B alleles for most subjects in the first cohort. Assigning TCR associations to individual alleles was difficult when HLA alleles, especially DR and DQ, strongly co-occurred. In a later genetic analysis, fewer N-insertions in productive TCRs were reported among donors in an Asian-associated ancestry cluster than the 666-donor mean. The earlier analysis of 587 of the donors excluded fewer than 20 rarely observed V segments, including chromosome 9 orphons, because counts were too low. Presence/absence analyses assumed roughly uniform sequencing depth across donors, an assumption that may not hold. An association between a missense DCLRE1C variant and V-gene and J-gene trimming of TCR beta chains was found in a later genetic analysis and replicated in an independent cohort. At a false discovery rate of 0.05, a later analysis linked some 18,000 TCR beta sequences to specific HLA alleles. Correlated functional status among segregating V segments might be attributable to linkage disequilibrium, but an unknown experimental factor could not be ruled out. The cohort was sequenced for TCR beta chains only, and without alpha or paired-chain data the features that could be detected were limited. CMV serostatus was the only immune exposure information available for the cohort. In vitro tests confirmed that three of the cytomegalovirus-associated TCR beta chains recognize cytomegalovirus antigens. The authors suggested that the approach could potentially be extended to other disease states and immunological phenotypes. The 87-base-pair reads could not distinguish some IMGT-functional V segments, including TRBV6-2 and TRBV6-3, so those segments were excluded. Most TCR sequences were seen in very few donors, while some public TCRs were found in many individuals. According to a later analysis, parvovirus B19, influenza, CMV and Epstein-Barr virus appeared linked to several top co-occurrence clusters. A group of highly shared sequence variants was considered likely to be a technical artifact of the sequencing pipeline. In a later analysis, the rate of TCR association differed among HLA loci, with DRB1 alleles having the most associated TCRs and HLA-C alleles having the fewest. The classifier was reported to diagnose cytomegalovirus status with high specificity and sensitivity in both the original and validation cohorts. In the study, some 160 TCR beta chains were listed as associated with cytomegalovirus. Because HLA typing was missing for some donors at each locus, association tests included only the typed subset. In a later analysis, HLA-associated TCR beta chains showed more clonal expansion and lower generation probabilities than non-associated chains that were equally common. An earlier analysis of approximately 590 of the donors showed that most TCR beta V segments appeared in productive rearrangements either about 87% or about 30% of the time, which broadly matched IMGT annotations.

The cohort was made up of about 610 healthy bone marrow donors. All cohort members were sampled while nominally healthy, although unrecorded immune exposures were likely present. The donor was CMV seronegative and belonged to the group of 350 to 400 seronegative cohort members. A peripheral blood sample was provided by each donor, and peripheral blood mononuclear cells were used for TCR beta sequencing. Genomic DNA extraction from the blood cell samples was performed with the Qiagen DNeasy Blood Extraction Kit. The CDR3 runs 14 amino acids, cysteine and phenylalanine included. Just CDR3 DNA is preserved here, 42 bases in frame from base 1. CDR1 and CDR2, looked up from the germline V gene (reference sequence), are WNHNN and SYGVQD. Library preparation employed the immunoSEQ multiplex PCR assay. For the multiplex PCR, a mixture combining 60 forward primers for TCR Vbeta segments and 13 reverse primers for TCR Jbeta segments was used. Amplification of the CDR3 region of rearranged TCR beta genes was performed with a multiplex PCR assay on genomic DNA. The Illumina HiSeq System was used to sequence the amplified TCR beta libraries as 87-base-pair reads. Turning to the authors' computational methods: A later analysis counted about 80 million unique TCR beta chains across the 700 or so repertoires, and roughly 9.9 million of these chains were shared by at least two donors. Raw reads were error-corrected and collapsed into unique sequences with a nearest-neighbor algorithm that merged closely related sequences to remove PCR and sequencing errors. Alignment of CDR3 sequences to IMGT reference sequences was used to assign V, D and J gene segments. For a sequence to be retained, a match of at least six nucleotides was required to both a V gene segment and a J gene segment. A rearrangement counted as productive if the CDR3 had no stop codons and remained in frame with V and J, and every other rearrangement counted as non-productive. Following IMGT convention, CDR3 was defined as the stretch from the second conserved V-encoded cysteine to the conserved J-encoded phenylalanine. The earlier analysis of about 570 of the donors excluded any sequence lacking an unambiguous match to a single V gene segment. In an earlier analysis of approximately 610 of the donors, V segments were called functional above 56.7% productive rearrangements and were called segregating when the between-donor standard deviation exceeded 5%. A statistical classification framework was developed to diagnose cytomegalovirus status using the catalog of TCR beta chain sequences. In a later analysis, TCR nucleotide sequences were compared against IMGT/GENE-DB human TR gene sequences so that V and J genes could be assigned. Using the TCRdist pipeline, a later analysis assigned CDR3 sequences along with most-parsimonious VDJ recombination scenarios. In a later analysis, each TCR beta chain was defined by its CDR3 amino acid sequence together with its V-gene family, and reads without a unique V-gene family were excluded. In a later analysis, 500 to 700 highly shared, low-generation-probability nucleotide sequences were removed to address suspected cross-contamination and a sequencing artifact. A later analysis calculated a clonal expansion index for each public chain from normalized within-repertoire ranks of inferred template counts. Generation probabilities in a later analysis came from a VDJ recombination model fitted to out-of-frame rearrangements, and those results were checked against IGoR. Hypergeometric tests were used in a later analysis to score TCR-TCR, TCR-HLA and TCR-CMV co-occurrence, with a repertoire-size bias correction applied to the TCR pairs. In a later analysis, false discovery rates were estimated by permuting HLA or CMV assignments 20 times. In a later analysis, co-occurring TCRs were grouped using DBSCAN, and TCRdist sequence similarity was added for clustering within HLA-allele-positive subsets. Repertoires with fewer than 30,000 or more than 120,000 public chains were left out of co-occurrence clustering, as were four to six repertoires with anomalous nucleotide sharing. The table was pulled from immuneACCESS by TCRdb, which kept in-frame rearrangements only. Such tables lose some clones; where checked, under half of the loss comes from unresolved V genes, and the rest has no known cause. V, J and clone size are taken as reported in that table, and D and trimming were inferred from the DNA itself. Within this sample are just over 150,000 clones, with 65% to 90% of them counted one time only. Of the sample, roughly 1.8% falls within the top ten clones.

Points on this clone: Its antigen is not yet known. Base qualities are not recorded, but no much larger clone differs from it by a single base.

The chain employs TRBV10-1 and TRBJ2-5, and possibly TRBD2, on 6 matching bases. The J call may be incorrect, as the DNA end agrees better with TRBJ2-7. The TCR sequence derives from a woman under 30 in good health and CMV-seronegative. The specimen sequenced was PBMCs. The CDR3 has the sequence CASSEPGGEDEQYF. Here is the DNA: TGCGCCAGCAGTGAGCCCGGGGGTGAGGACGAGCAGTACTTC.